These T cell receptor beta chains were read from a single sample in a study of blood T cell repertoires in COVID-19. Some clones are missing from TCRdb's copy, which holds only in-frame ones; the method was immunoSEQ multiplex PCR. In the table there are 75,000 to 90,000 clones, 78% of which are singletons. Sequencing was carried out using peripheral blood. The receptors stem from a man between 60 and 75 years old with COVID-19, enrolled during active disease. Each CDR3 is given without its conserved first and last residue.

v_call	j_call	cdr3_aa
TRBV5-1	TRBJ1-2	ASSIGPSGGYT
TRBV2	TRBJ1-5	ASGAGRDQPQH
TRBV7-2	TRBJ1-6	ASSLEARASSYNSPLH
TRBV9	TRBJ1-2	ASSVQGAGGYT
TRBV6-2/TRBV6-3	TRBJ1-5	ASSYPPKTASNQPQH
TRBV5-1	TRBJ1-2	ASSNQGQGAVGYT
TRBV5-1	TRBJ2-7	ASSSTGGSYEQY
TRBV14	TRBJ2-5	ASSHQGQGAIQETQY
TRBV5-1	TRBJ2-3	ASSSGLATDTQY
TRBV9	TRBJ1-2	ASNPTGEDYGYT
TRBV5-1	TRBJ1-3	ASRLDSSGNTIY
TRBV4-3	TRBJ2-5	ASSPLAGMKETQY
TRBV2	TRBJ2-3	ASRIQGDSSTDTQY
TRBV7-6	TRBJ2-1	ASSPGTRFGEQF
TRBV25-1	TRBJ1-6	ASRGDRARDSPLH